Given below is one TCR beta chain in context. There is no known antigen for this receptor. The sample holds no much larger clone one base away, and base qualities are not on file. The immunoSEQ Assay, a bias-controlled multiplex PCR, was used to amplify TCRbeta CDR3 regions from genomic DNA. Per the authors' processing: Within the assay, amplification of reference gene primers was used to estimate how many nucleated cells each sample contained. To quantify the absolute abundance of each unique TCRbeta CDR3 rearrangement, sequence reads were collapsed and filtered. For each sample, productive Simpson clonality was calculated as the square root of Simpson's diversity index across productive rearrangements. This is the immuneACCESS table as TCRdb keeps it, with only in-frame sequences that have V and J called. A part of the clones is gone; compared with another copy, unresolved V genes explain less than half, and the rest is unexplained. V and J calls and clone size are those listed in that table; D and trimming were worked out from the DNA. The sample table shows fewer than 350,000 clones, and roughly 85% are seen once. The top ten clones comprise 7.2% of the sample.

The data belong to a study of blood T cell repertoires in COVID-19 (dated by TCRdb to 2018 to 2021). With regard to the full study: The collaborator samples originated in the United States, Italy and Spain and spanned the acute and convalescent phases of COVID-19. The prospective study material was composed of cDNA or gDNA derived from T cells, B-cell-depleted T cells, or PBMCs. Deeply sampled blood TCRbeta repertoires from subjects exposed to, actively infected with, or recovered from COVID-19 were included in the dataset. The repertoires were released in a freely available public database meant as a resource for research on the immune response to SARS-CoV-2. Samples came from the ongoing ImmuneRACE study (first 160 participants) plus 1,254 subjects from 6 global collaborators. The sample metadata nearly always contained a de-identified subject ID, COVID-19 status, age in years and sex. HLA class I and class II types, where available, came from metadata supplied by the sample provider rather than from assay-based typing. On the study overall, not on this receptor specifically: The amount of clinical and demographic metadata varied by source and participant and was provided uncurated.

Each collaborating institution followed its own protocols to collect whole blood in K2EDTA tubes. Collaborator samples were shipped for TCRbeta analysis as frozen whole blood, isolated PBMCs, or DNA extracted from either sample type. Measured from the cysteine to the phenylalanine, the CDR3 is 13 residues long. Of the read, only the CDR3 DNA is kept; its 39 bases are in frame from base 1. CDR1 and CDR2 (SGHDT, YYEEEE) derive from the germline V gene. Deletion took 4 bases off V and 6 bases off J, with a span of 13 bases between the germline ends. The chain is made from TRBV5-6 and TRBJ1-1; the D segment could be TRBD1, given 6 matching bases. Sequencing was carried out using peripheral blood. The sequence was collected from a human donor in a cohort sampled during active COVID-19. The base sequence is TGTGCCAGCAGCCCCCGCAGGGGCGCTGAAGCTTTCTTT. Translated, this is CASSPRRGAEAFF.